This T cell receptor (beta chain) is from a study of T-cell memory formation after mild COVID-19. General study results and limits: Contracting clones from day 15 to 85 had balanced CD4/CD8; later expanders favoured CD4+.

This clonotype was seen once. The antigen is not known. MiXCR, applied by TCRdb to the 5' RACE reads, yields one record per CDR3 protein. The sample includes 350,000 or so distinct CDR3 sequences, around a fifth of them seen just once. V was clipped by 11 bases and J by 0 bases, with 13 bases between them. Germline V gene lookup returns CDR1 MNHNS and CDR2 SASEGT. The CDR3 has 14 residues. The gene calls are TRBV6-1 and TRBJ1-4; D remains ambiguous. Sequencing input: PBMCs or a T cell subset sorted from them (not recorded which). The TCR originated in an adult woman who had mild COVID-19 (a few samples of this study predate the infection). Cell type and time point are not known. The CDR3 coding sequence is TGTGCCTGCGGACGGAGTGCAACTAATGAAAAACTGTTTTTT. Translated, it gives CACGRSATNEKLFF.